This passage covers 28 T cell receptor beta chains from one sample sequenced in a study of Graves' ophthalmopathy and Graves' hyperthyroidism. The study amplified TCR beta CDR3 regions using RNA transcripts. HTBI primers were used in a first-round RT-PCR, which preceded a second-round multiplex PCR. TCRdb itself ran the multiplex PCR reads through MiXCR, one entry per CDR3 protein. The data show approximately 700,000 distinct CDR3 sequences, with about 38% seen just once and over 2.5% held by the top ten. The specimen was peripheral blood. The receptors derive from an adult man with Graves' ophthalmopathy.

This clonotype came up many times. The chain links TRBV10-3 to TRBJ1-2; D not certain. The CDR3 has 15 amino acids. V lost 6 bases to trimming and J lost 4 bases, with 18 bases between them. Germline CDR1 ENHRY, CDR2 SYGVKD. CDR3 DNA sequence: TGTGCCATCAGCCCCCAAATTTCGGATTCCTATGGCTACACCTTC. Its protein product is CAISPQISDSYGYTF.

The table lists this clonotype with many counts. The DNA for the CDR3 is TGTGCCATCAGACCCGACAGGGCCGATCAGCCCCAGCATTTT. It is translated as CAIRPDRADQPQHF. The chain is built from TRBV10-3 and TRBJ1-5, with TRBD1 identical over 7 bases. Germline-derived CDR1 and CDR2 are ENHRY and SYGVKD. CDR3 length: 14 residues. V trimming: 6 bases; J trimming: 5 bases; junction bases outside the gene matches: 7.

This clonotype occurred once. This CDR3 is CSGTGLSYGYTF. CDR3 sequence (DNA): TGCAGCGGTACAGGGTTGAGCTATGGCTACACCTTC. The genes are TRBV29-1 and TRBJ1-2; D might be TRBD1 (6 bases). Trimming shortened V by 7 bases and J by 4 bases, and 13 bases separated the two germline ends. The germline gives CDR1 SQVTM, CDR2 ANQGSEA. This CDR3 has 12 residues.

The chain carries TRBV2 and TRBJ1-5; TRBD1 might be the D (5 bases). Germline V CDR1 and CDR2: SNHLY, FYNNEI. The CDR3 runs to 13 residues. V was trimmed by 11 bases and J by 5 bases, leaving 16 bases between them. DNA for the CDR3: TGTGCCTGGAGTTTACAGGCCTATCAGCCCCAGCATTTT. Translation gives CAWSLQAYQPQHF.

The genes are TRBV7-9 and TRBJ2-1; D call uncertain. With 10 bases removed from V and 3 bases from J, the gap between germline ends came to 10 bases. This CDR3 comprises 12 residues. Germline values: CDR1 SEHNR, CDR2 FQNEAQ (reference sequence). As DNA, the CDR3 is TGTGCCACAGGTGACCGCTACAATGAGCAGTTCTTC. Residues: CATGDRYNEQFF.

This chain links TRBV2 with TRBJ1-4; TRBD1 matches at 7 bases. Trimming at V came to 6 bases and at J to 4 bases, leaving 2 bases not matched to a gene. The length of the CDR3 is 13 residues. The germline gives CDR1 SNHLY, CDR2 FYNNEI. The CDR3 DNA follows: TGTGCCAGCAGCGGGACAGTTAATGAAAAACTGTTTTTT. This gives the protein CASSGTVNEKLFF.

The chain combines TRBV2 with TRBJ1-5; TRBD1 might be the D (5 bases). From germline, CDR1 is SNHLY and CDR2 FYNNEI. Trimming took off 4 bases at V and 9 bases at J, with 19 bases between the two ends. The CDR3 runs 15 residues. The CDR3 region is CASSVLGTSGGPQHF. The CDR3 DNA sequence: TGTGCCAGCAGTGTTCTGGGGACTAGCGGGGGGCCCCAGCATTTT.

This clonotype was counted ten times or more. V and J are TRBV6-6 and TRBJ1-2, with D perhaps TRBD1 (5 bases). The V and J ends lost 0 bases and 2 bases respectively, with 13 bases between them. The CDR3 consists of 16 residues. Germline lookup yields CDR1 MNHNY and CDR2 SVGAGI (reference sequence). The CDR3 DNA follows: TGTGCCAGCAGTTACTCAGCGGGGCTTCGAAACTATGGCTACACCTTC. Its translation: CASSYSAGLRNYGYTF.

This clonotype was recorded at least ten times. This chain links TRBV24-1 with TRBJ1-2; D unresolved. Trimming took off 4 bases at V and 4 bases at J, with 6 bases between the two ends. CDR3 length: 12 amino acids. Germline CDR1 is KGHDR and CDR2 is SFDVKD. CDR3 bases: TGTGCCACCAGTGAGGGATCCTATGGCTACACCTTC. Protein: CATSEGSYGYTF.

This clonotype was detected ten times or more. This chain connects TRBV25-1 to TRBJ2-5; D is perhaps TRBD1 (5 bases). CDR1 MGHDK and CDR2 SYGVNS come from the germline V gene. This CDR3 is 15 amino acids long. V lost 3 bases to trimming and J lost 3 bases, with 14 bases between them. The CDR3 DNA follows: TGTGCCAGCAGTGACTTGGACACGATAGAAGAGACCCAGTACTTC. This encodes CASSDLDTIEETQYF. Based on the CDR3 plus reference TRBV25-1 and TRBJ2-5, the full variable domain is EADIYQTPRYLVIGTGKKITLECSQTMGHDKMYWYQQDPGMELHLIHYSYGVNSTEKGDLSSESTVSRIRTEHFPLTLESARPSHTSQYLCASSDLDTIEETQYFGPGTRLLVL.

As regards this clonotype: Compared with germline, one end of the junction differs, possibly owing to a read error. This chain links TRBV10-2 with TRBJ2-7; 11 nucleotides agree with TRBD2. The CDR3 covers 15 residues. CDR1 WSHSY and CDR2 SAAADI come from the germline V gene. The CDR3, as DNA: TGTGCCAGCAGCCAAGACCCGGGACTAGCGGACGATCAGTACTTC. Its translation: CASSQDPGLADDQYF.

This clonotype was picked up many times. The chain links TRBV2 to TRBJ1-2; D is unclear. CDR3 length: 12 residues. Germline CDR1 and CDR2: SNHLY and FYNNEI. Trimming shortened V by 7 bases and J by 8 bases, and 14 bases separated the two germline ends. The CDR3 sequence is CASTLERRGYTF. In nucleotides, the CDR3 is TGTGCCAGCACCCTAGAAAGGAGAGGCTACACCTTC.

This clonotype was counted only a few times. The CDR3 DNA is TGCAGTGCTAGAGATGGTCAGGGCCCAGGACTTAATTCACCCCTCCACTTT. This encodes CSARDGQGPGLNSPLHF. The chain has TRBV20-1 and TRBJ1-6, with D perhaps matching TRBD1 (5 bases). This CDR3 has 17 residues. The V and J ends lost 0 bases and 6 bases respectively, with 18 bases between them. Germline loops: CDR1 DFQATT, CDR2 SNEGSKA (reference sequence).

The rearrangement uses TRBV5-4 and TRBJ2-7, with 9 bases matching TRBD1. This CDR3 spans 16 amino acids. CDR1 is SGHNT, CDR2 YYREEE, per germline (reference sequence). V gave up 0 bases and J gave up 5 bases; unmatched junction bases: 9. The CDR3 nucleotides read TGTGCCAGCAGCTTGGCTTCTGGACAGGGGCTCAACGAGCAGTACTTC. Its translation: CASSLASGQGLNEQYF.

The CDR3 loop reads CASSGRSNEQYF. As DNA, the CDR3 is TGTGCCAGCAGCGGACGCTCAAATGAGCAGTACTTC. J is TRBJ2-7 and V is TRBV7-9; D unclear. This CDR3 has 12 amino acids. The V end was cut by 5 bases, the J end by 7 bases, with 12 bases between. Germline V CDR1 and CDR2: SEHNR, FQNEAQ (reference sequence).

This rearrangement joins TRBV15 to TRBJ2-3; 10 positions agree with TRBD1. This CDR3 has 18 residues. In germline, CDR1 is LNHNV, CDR2 YYDKDF (reference sequence). The V and J ends lost 2 bases and 6 bases, in that order; junction bases with no gene match: 14. In DNA form, the CDR3 reads TGTGCCACCAGCAGACGAAACACCGACAGGGGGCTAGGTGATACGCAGTATTTT. Translating it yields CATSRRNTDRGLGDTQYF. The full variable domain, its missing parts supplied by reference TRBV15 and TRBJ2-3, is DAMVIQNPRYQVTQFGKPVTLSCSQTLNHNVMYWYQQKSSQAPKLLFHYYDKDFNNEADTPDNFQSRRPNTSFCFLDIRSPGLGDTAMYLCATSRRNTDRGLGDTQYFGPGTRLTVL.

This clonotype was seen ten or more times. V and J are TRBV20-1 and TRBJ1-2; D gene unclear. The CDR3 runs 13 residues. The germline V and J ends were trimmed by 2 bases and 4 bases, with 11 bases remaining between them. CDR1 DFQATT and CDR2 SNEGSKA come from the germline V gene (reference sequence). CDR3 region: CSARSTRSYGYTF. As DNA, the CDR3 is TGCAGTGCTAGATCTACCAGGAGCTATGGCTACACCTTC.

This clonotype was detected only once. This may be a read error, as it is one base from a much larger clone. V is TRBV11-1 and J is TRBJ2-2; D might be TRBD2 (5 bases). Germline V gives CDR1 SGHAT, CDR2 FQDESV (reference sequence). The CDR3 sequence is 17 residues long. The CDR3: CASSLDDLHANTGELVF. In DNA, the CDR3 is TGTGCCAGCAGCTTAGACGACTTGCACGCGAACACCGGGGAGCTGGTTTTT.

On this clonotype itself: Since no conserved phenylalanine or tryptophan closes the CDR3, a read error is the likely cause. The chain carries TRBV7-9 and TRBJ2-5; D might be TRBD1 (6 bases). Germline CDR1 SEHNR, CDR2 FQNEAQ (reference sequence). V was clipped by 5 bases and J by 1 base, with 14 bases between them. This CDR3 has 15 amino acids. The CDR3 region has the DNA TGTGCCAGCAGCCAAGGAGTACAGGGCCAAGAGACCCAGTACGTC. Translated: CASSQGVQGQETQYV.

With respect to this clonotype: A read error may account for a junction end that differs from germline. The V call is TRBV11-2, the J call TRBJ2-2; D may be TRBD1 or TRBD2 (5 bases each). The CDR3 has 15 residues. Germline V lookup: CDR1 SGHAT, CDR2 FQNNGV. The CDR3 loop reads CASSYLGAGTGELVF. The CDR3 DNA reads TGTGCCAGCAGCTATCTAGGGGCGGGCACCGGGGAGCTGGTTTTT.

This clonotype was counted many times. The V and J genes are TRBV15 and TRBJ1-6, with unresolved D. Trimming shortened V by 1 base and J by 8 bases, and 9 bases separated the two germline ends. The germline V gene encodes CDR1 LNHNV and CDR2 YYDKDF (reference sequence). This CDR3 region has 14 residues. In DNA form, the CDR3 reads TGTGCCACCAGCAGAGTTGGACTTGATTCACCCCTCCACTTT. It encodes CATSRVGLDSPLHF.

This clonotype has just one count. V is TRBV9 and J is TRBJ2-5, with 15 bases aligning to TRBD2. V shed 4 bases and J 2 bases; nucleotides not matched to a gene: 12. The CDR3 extends over 19 amino acids. Germline V lookup: CDR1 SGDLS, CDR2 YYNGEE. The CDR3 DNA is TGTGCCAGCAGCTTAACTCCTTCAGGACTAGCGGGGGGGCAAGAGACCCAGTACTTC. Translation gives CASSLTPSGLAGGQETQYF.

This clonotype was found many times. The chain joins TRBV14 to TRBJ1-2; possibly TRBD1 for D (5 bases). Trimming removed 4 bases at V and 3 bases at J, with 12 bases between. In germline, CDR1 is SGHDN, CDR2 FVKESK. The CDR3 extends over 14 amino acids. This CDR3 reads CASSPRAADYGYTF. The CDR3 DNA is TGTGCCAGCAGCCCCAGGGCTGCGGACTATGGCTACACCTTC.

As for this clonotype: A much larger clone lies one base from this, so it may be a read error. The chain combines TRBV20-1 with TRBJ1-1, with 10 positions matching TRBD1. Germline V CDR1 and CDR2: DFQATT, SNEGSKA (reference sequence). The CDR3 is 15 amino acids. The CDR3 region is CSAAPAGQGNIEAFF. CDR3 nucleotides: TGCAGTGCTGCGCCCGCGGGACAGGGGAACATTGAAGCTTTCTTT.

V is TRBV6-1 and J is TRBJ2-7; 7 bases fit TRBD2. The V segment lost 6 bases and the J segment 2 bases; nucleotides outside the gene matches: 10. The CDR3 length is 15 residues. The germline V gene encodes CDR1 MNHNS and CDR2 SASEGT. The CDR3 spells CASRSTFGGTYEQYF. The CDR3 nucleotides read TGTGCCAGCAGATCGACATTCGGGGGGACCTACGAGCAGTACTTC.

This clonotype was seen ten or more times. The chain combines TRBV10-3 with TRBJ1-2; tentatively, D is TRBD1 (5 bases). The V gene lost 2 bases and the J gene lost 8 bases, with 12 bases spanning the gap. This CDR3 region has 13 residues. The V gene's germline CDR1 is ENHRY and CDR2 SYGVKD. CDR3 sequence (DNA): TGTGCCATCAGTGAGGTGGGGGTAGGCGGCTACACCTTC. This translates into CAISEVGVGGYTF.

The CDR3 protein is CASSKDFSTDTQYF. The CDR3 DNA follows: TGTGCCAGCAGCAAGGACTTCTCCACAGATACGCAGTATTTT. The chain carries TRBV13 and TRBJ2-3; D perhaps matches TRBD2 (5 bases). The CDR3 has 14 residues. Germline V gene sequence: CDR1 PRHDT, CDR2 FYEKMQ (reference sequence). V was trimmed by 5 bases and J by 2 bases, leaving 11 bases between them.

This chain joins TRBV29-1 and TRBJ2-5; TRBD2 matches 15 bases. CDR1 and CDR2 (germline): SQVTM, ANQGSEA. The CDR3 consists of 14 residues. The J segment lost 5 bases and the V segment lost 7 bases, leaving 5 bases of the junction unmatched. The CDR3 loop reads CSGGLAGGPETQYF. CDR3 sequence (DNA): TGCAGCGGTGGACTAGCGGGAGGGCCCGAGACCCAGTACTTC.